The 3 T cell receptor beta chains presented below share a single source sample, sequenced in a study of T cell changes during pregnancy in multiple sclerosis. Clones were sequenced by immunoSEQ multiplex PCR, and TCRdb holds only the in-frame ones, with some missing. The table lists tens of thousands of clones, roughly 90% of them singletons, with roughly 4.7% in the top ten. The source material was CD8+ T cells from peripheral blood mononuclear cells, sampled after pregnancy. Receptors originate from a female donor with multiple sclerosis, enrolled in a pregnancy study.

This clone occurred once. This rearrangement joins TRBV7-9 to TRBJ1-4; D ambiguous. Trimming removed 5 bases at V and 7 bases at J, with 20 bases between. The V gene's germline CDR1 is SEHNR and CDR2 FQNEAQ (reference sequence). This CDR3 spans 16 amino acids. CDR3 sequence (DNA): TGTGCCAGCAGCCACCCCGTGGAGGTCGAAGGTGAAAAACTGTTTTTT. This encodes CASSHPVEVEGEKLFF.

The chain carries TRBV4-2 and TRBJ1-2, with D possibly being TRBD1 (6 bases). This CDR3 has 14 residues. V was pared by 0 bases and J by 4 bases, with 9 bases between. Germline V gives CDR1 LGHNA, CDR2 YNFKEQ. CDR3 sequence (DNA): TGTGCCAGCAGCCAAGAAGCAGGGGTCTATGGCTACACCTTC. It specifies CASSQEAGVYGYTF.

The genes are TRBV11-3 and TRBJ1-6; D unclear. The CDR3 length is 13 residues. V was shortened by 3 bases and J by 7 bases, with 7 bases between the two germline ends. Germline values: CDR1 SGHNT, CDR2 YENEEA. CDR3 protein: CASSLAPNSPLHF. The CDR3 DNA reads TGTGCCAGCAGCTTGGCCCCGAATTCACCCCTCCACTTT.